A single sample gave rise to the 9 T cell receptor beta chains below, sequenced in a study of B cell selection in AIRE deficiency. Profiling relied on immunoSEQ multiplex PCR, and the TCRdb table lists in-frame clones only, not all of them. The sample carries 21,000 or so clones, roughly 97% recorded once. Conventional CD4 T cells were sorted as CD4+CD127+ cells. Sequencing was done on a sample of conventional CD4+ T cells sorted from PBMCs. The source of these receptors is a human donor with AIRE deficiency.

This clone was counted once. The V and J genes are TRBV5-5 and TRBJ2-7; 13 nucleotides agree with TRBD2. The length of the CDR3 is 16 residues. The ends lost 3 bases at V and 2 bases at J; junction bases unmatched: 5. The germline gives CDR1 SGHKS, CDR2 YYEKEE (reference sequence). The CDR3 sequence is CASSSRGTSGAYEQYF. In DNA form, the CDR3 reads TGTGCCAGCAGCTCGCGCGGGACTAGCGGGGCCTACGAGCAGTACTTC.

This chain links TRBV7-2 with TRBJ1-1; TRBD1 aligns across 8 bases. V lost 5 bases and J lost 1; bases outside the gene matches: 9. The CDR3 runs 16 residues. Germline CDR1 and CDR2: SGHTA and FQGNSA. The CDR3 bases are TGTGCCAGCAGCGATCTGACAGGGGATGCGAACACTGAAGCTTTCTTT. Translated: CASSDLTGDANTEAFF.

The chain combines TRBV7-9 with TRBJ2-1, with TRBD2 matching over 9 bases. This CDR3 contains 17 residues. Looked up from germline, CDR1 is SEHNR and CDR2 is FQNEAQ (reference sequence). The V segment lost 5 bases and the J segment 9 bases; nucleotides outside the gene matches: 17. The CDR3 bases are TGTGCCAGCAGCCCCAATTTAGCGGGAGTAGGGTGGGGTGAGCAGTTCTTC. Protein: CASSPNLAGVGWGEQFF.

Regarding this clone: The junction departs from the called germline gene at one end, perhaps through a read error. This rearrangement joins TRBV7-7 to TRBJ2-2, with 13 bases identical to TRBD2. This CDR3 is 16 amino acids long. Germline CDR1 SSHAT, CDR2 FNYEAQ (reference sequence). The CDR3 reads CASSPRLAGGNGELFF. The CDR3 coding sequence is TGTGCTAGCAGCCCCAGACTAGCGGGGGGCAACGGGGAGCTGTTTTTT.

The rearrangement joins TRBV10-3 to TRBJ1-2; 8 nucleotides match TRBD1. Germline CDR1 and CDR2: ENHRY and SYGVKD. This CDR3 has 12 residues. V shed 5 bases and J 8 bases; nucleotides not matched to a gene: 4. The CDR3 loop reads CAISRTGQGYTF. In nucleotides, the CDR3 is TGTGCCATCAGTCGGACAGGGCAAGGCTACACCTTC.

J is TRBJ2-7 and V is TRBV25-1; no firm D call. With 5 bases removed from V and 0 bases from J, the gap between germline ends came to 8 bases. The CDR3 covers 13 residues. CDR1 MGHDK and CDR2 SYGVNS come from the germline V gene. The CDR3, as DNA: TGTGCCAGCAGTCGGGCAGGCTCCTACGAGCAGTACTTC. Its protein product is CASSRAGSYEQYF.

The J gene is TRBJ2-2, the V gene TRBV7-2; TRBD2 aligns across 8 bases. This CDR3 is 14 amino acids long. Germline-derived CDR1 and CDR2 are SGHTA and FQGNSA. V shed 7 bases and J 4 bases; nucleotides not matched to a gene: 5. CDR3 nucleotide sequence: TGTGCCAGCACCGGGACTAGTGGCACCGGGGAGCTGTTTTTT. It is translated as CASTGTSGTGELFF.

This clone was detected only once. The chain has TRBV15 and TRBJ1-5; a weak D match, TRBD1 (5 bases). With 3 bases removed from V and 5 bases from J, the gap between germline ends came to 17 bases. Germline CDR1 and CDR2: LNHNV and YYDKDF (reference sequence). CDR3 length equals 16 residues. The CDR3 is CATSSRLAEGHQPQHF. The CDR3 bases are TGTGCCACCAGCAGCAGGTTAGCCGAGGGGCATCAGCCCCAGCATTTT.

This chain connects TRBV6-6 to TRBJ1-2; D perhaps matches TRBD1 (5 bases). Trimming pared 2 bases from V and 4 bases from J, leaving 11 bases between. CDR1 and CDR2 from the germline V gene are MNHNY and SVGAGI (reference sequence). The length of the CDR3 is 14 residues. CDR3 sequence: CASSYPGGVYGYTF. In DNA, the CDR3 is TGTGCCAGCAGTTACCCCGGGGGGGTCTATGGCTACACCTTC.